This TCR beta chain was identified during a study of T cell responses to AZD1222 COVID-19 vaccine. Overall study results and limits: A mostly white British donor set with more females was recruited, and clonal diversity was possibly underestimated.

The CDR3 has 14 amino acids. CDR1 is SGHTA, CDR2 FQGTGA, per germline. Trimming took off 2 bases at V and 9 bases at J, with 14 bases between the two ends. To note about this clone: Its specificity is unknown.

Sequencing used immunoSEQ multiplex PCR; TCRdb keeps in-frame clones, though not all of them. The sample comprises approximately 35,000 clones, 80% to 90% of which are singletons, and 11% rests with the top ten. The clonotype comes from an adult who received the AZD1222 COVID-19 vaccine. The rearrangement uses TRBV7-3 and TRBJ2-1; weak D call: TRBD2 (6 bases). The sequencing here drew on peripheral blood, taken 28 days after the second AZD1222 dose. The DNA for the CDR3 is TGTGCCAGCAGCTTATTTGCGGGAAGCAGTGAGCAGTTCTTC. Protein product: CASSLFAGSSEQFF. The complete variable domain, with remaining parts taken from reference TRBV7-3 and TRBJ2-1, reads GAGVSQTPSNKVTEKGKYVELRCDPISGHTALYWYRQSLGQGPEFLIYFQGTGAADDSGLPNDRFFAVRPEGSVSTLKIQRTERGDSAVYLCASSLFAGSSEQFFGPGTRLTVL.